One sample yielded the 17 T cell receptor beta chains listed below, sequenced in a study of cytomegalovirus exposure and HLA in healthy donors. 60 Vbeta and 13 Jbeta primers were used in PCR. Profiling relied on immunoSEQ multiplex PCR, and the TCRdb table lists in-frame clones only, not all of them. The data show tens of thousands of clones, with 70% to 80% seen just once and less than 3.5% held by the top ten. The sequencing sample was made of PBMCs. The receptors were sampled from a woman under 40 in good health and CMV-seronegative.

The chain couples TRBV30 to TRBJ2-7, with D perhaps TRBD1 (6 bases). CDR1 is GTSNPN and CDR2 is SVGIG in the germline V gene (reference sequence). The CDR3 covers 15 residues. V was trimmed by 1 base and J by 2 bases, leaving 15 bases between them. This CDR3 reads CAWSAQTGPTYEQYF. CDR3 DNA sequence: TGTGCCTGGAGTGCCCAGACAGGACCTACCTACGAGCAGTACTTC.

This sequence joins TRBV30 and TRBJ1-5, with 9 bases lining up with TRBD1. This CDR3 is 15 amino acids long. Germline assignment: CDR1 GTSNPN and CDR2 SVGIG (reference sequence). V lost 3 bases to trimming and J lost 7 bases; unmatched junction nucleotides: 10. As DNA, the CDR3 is TGTGCCTGGAGCCCCGGGACAGGGTGGAACCAGCCCCAGCATTTT. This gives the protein CAWSPGTGWNQPQHF. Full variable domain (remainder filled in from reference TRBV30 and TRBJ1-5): SQTIHQWPATLVQPVGSPLSLECTVEGTSNPNLYWYRQAAGRGLQLLFYSVGIGQISSEVPQNLSASRPQDRQFILSSKKLLLSDSGFYLCAWSPGTGWNQPQHFGDGTRLSIL.

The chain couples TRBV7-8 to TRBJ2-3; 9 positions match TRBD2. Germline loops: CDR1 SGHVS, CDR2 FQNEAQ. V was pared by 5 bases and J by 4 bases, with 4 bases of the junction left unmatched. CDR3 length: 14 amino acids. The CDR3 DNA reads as TGTGCCAGCAGCCAGGGACTAGCCGCAGATACGCAGTATTTT. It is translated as CASSQGLAADTQYF.

The CDR3 coding sequence is TGTGCCAGCAGTTTATTGGGCAGGGAAGCTTTCTTT. This codes for CASSLLGREAFF. The chain has TRBV28 and TRBJ1-1; D remains ambiguous. This CDR3 comprises 12 residues. Trimming took off 1 base at V and 8 bases at J, with 8 bases between the two ends. Germline lookup yields CDR1 MDHEN and CDR2 SYDVKM.

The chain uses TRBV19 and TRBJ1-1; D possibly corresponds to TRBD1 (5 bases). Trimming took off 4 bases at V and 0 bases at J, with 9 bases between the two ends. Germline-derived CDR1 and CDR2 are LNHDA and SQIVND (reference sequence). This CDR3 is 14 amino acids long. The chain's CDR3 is CASSRGGLNTEAFF. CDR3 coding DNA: TGTGCCAGTAGTAGGGGGGGATTGAACACTGAAGCTTTCTTT.

The CDR3 region is CASSTPQGATGELFF. CDR3 coding DNA: TGTGCCAGCAGCACACCCCAAGGGGCCACCGGGGAGCTGTTTTTT. The chain joins TRBV7-2 to TRBJ2-2; D is perhaps TRBD1 (5 bases). The CDR3 is made up of 15 amino acids. Germline values: CDR1 SGHTA, CDR2 FQGNSA. V lost 5 bases, J lost 4 bases, and 14 bases lay in between.

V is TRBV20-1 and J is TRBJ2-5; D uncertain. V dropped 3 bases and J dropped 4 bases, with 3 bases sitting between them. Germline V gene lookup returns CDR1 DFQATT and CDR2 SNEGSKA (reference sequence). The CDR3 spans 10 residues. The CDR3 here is CSARRETQYF. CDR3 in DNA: TGCAGTGCTAGGAGAGAGACCCAGTACTTC.

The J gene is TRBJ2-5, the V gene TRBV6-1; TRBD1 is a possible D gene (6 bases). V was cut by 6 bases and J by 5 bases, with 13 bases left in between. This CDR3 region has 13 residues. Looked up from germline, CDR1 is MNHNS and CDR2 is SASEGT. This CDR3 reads CASSRGSQETQYF. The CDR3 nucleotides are TGTGCCAGCAGCAGGGGTTCGCAGGAGACCCAGTACTTC.

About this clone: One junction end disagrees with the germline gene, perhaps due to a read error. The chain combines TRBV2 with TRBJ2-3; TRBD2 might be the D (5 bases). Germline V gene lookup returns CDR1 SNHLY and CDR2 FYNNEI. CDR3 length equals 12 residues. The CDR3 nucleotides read TGTGCCAGCAGTGTTGGGCGGGCGGAGCTACTTTTT. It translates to CASSVGRAELLF.

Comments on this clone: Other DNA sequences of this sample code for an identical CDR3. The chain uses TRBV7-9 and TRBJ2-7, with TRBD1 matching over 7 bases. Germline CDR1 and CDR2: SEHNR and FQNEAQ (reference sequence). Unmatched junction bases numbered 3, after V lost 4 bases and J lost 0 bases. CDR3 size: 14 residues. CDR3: CASSSTGSSYEQYF. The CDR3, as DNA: TGTGCCAGCAGCTCGACAGGGAGCTCCTACGAGCAGTACTTC.

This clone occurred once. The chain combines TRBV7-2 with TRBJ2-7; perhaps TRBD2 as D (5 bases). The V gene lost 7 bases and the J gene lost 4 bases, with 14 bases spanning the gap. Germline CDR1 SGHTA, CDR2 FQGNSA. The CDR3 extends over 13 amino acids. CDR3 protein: CASTFAGSYEQYF. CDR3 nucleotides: TGTGCCAGCACCTTTGCGGGCTCTTACGAGCAGTACTTC. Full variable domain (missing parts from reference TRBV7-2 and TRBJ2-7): GAGVSQSPSNKVTEKGKDVELRCDPISGHTALYWYRQSLGQGLEFLIYFQGNSAPDKSGLPSDRFSAERTGGSVSTLTIQRTQQEDSAVYLCASTFAGSYEQYFGPGTRLTVT.

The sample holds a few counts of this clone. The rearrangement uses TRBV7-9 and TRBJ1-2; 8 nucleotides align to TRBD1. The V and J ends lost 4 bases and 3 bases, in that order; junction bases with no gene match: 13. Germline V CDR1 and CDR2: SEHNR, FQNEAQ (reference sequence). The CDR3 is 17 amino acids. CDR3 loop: CASSSLTGVKTYYGYTF. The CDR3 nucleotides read TGTGCCAGCAGCTCCCTGACAGGGGTGAAGACTTACTATGGCTACACCTTC.

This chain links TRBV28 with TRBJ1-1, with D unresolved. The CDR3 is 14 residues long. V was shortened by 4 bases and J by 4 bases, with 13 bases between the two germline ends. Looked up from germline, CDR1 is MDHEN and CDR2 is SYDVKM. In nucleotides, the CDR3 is TGTGCCAGCAGTTCCGACCGAGAGGTCACTGAAGCTTTCTTT. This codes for CASSSDREVTEAFF.

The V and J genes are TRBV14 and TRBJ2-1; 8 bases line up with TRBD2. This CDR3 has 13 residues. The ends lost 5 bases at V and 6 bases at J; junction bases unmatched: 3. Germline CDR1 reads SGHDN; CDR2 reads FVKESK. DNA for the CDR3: TGTGCCAGCAGCGACGGGACTAGCAATGAGCAGTTCTTC. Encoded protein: CASSDGTSNEQFF.

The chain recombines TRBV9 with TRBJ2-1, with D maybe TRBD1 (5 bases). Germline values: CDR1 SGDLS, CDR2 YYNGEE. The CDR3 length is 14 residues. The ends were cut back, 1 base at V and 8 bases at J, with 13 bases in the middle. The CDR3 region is CASSVQPDSDEQFF. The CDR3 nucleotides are TGTGCCAGCAGCGTACAGCCTGACAGTGATGAGCAGTTCTTC. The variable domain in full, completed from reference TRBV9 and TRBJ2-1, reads DSGVTQTPKHLITATGQRVTLRCSPRSGDLSVYWYQQSLDQGLQFLIQYYNGEERAKGNILERFSAQQFPDLHSELNLSSLELGDSALYFCASSVQPDSDEQFFGPGTRLTVL.

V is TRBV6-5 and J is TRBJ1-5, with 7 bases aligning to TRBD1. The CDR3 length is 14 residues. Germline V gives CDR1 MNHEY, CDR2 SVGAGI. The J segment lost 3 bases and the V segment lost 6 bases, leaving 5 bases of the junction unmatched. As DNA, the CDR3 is TGTGCCAGCAGGTCCGGGACAGACAATCAGCCCCAGCATTTT. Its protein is CASRSGTDNQPQHF.

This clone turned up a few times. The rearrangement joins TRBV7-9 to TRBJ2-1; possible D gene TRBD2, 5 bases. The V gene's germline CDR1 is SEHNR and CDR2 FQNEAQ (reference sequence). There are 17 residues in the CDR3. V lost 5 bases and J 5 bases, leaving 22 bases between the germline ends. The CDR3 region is CASSPKLRVAPHNEQFF. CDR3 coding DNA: TGTGCCAGCAGCCCGAAACTGCGGGTTGCCCCACACAATGAGCAGTTCTTC.